These T cell receptor beta chains were read from a single sample in a study of T cell repertoires in cytomegalovirus infection. TCRdb used MiXCR to reprocess the reads, holding one entry per CDR3 protein. The sample lists just over 300,000 distinct CDR3 sequences, roughly 17% occurring once. The material sequenced was PBMCs. The receptors come from a human donor in good health (CMV status not recorded). Some clones in this sample may be carry-over from other donors' samples. The conserved cysteine and the conserved F or W are not part of the CDR3 here. Each record gives: J gene, CDR3 length, V gene, CDR3 protein.

TRBJ2-7 9 TRBV7-9 ASSQGSEQY
TRBJ1-3 12 TRBV7-6 ASSPGGSGNTIY
TRBJ2-7 11 TRBV20-1 SAPDSETYEQY
TRBJ2-1 15 TRBV7-2 ASSTRLAGMNYNEQF
TRBJ2-7 13 TRBV15 ATSRDFQLYYEQY
TRBJ2-7 13 TRBV28 ASSFSFGGGGEQY
TRBJ2-1 14 TRBV10-3 AISAPPGAVDNEQF
TRBJ2-5 11 TRBV28 ASSLSAGGTQY
TRBJ2-2 15 TRBV7-2 ASSLDPSGAVTGELF
TRBJ1-4 16 TRBV12-3/TRBV12-4 ATITLGQGALIREKLF
TRBJ2-2 15 TRBV7-2 ASSPEGTSRATGELF
TRBJ2-3 15 TRBV4-3 ASSQDPAGASTDTQY
TRBJ1-1 17 TRBV20-1 SARDIVHSDSDPNTEAF
TRBJ1-5 12 TRBV19 ASNHRQLNQPQH
TRBJ2-7 12 TRBV28 ASSPWTGNYEQY
TRBJ1-1 13 TRBV7-2 ASSLGGGWDTEAF
TRBJ1-1 10 TRBV28 ASSRSNTEAF
TRBJ1-2 11 TRBV20-1 SAEGQGESGYT
TRBJ2-3 14 TRBV28 ASTLGGGHFTDTQY
TRBJ2-7 14 TRBV4-2 ASSQDTGGGLIEQY
TRBJ1-1 15 TRBV7-8 ASSAFYDPALNTEAF
TRBJ2-3 13 TRBV7-2 ASSSDLYSTDTQY
TRBJ2-6 13 TRBV19 ASSTGQPGANVLT
TRBJ1-2 11 TRBV4-3 ASSRDREYGYT
TRBJ1-2 10 TRBV20-1 SASSADYGYT
TRBJ2-2 14 TRBV7-9 ASRFGGSQNTGELF
TRBJ2-3 14 TRBV28 ASSPSGGNQADTQY
TRBJ2-1 14 TRBV12-3/TRBV12-4 ASSLGVGGDYNEQF
TRBJ2-7 15 TRBV4-2 ASSQGSSTGFLYEQY
TRBJ2-1 14 TRBV5-8 ASSLYGGQRNNEQF
TRBJ2-2 14 TRBV12-5 ASGFGRGRVAGELF
TRBJ1-4 15 TRBV4-2 ASSQDLMTFIGEKLF
TRBJ1-1 13 TRBV7-2 ASSTRQGMNTEAF
TRBJ2-1 8 TRBV2 ASRRVEQF
TRBJ1-1 12 TRBV9 ASSVGSWNTEAF
TRBJ1-2 11 TRBV7-2 ASSLTREGGYT
TRBJ2-3 14 TRBV7-9 ASSLWTSGGADTQY
TRBJ2-5 12 TRBV6-2/TRBV6-3 ASSEAPSGETQY
TRBJ1-2 10 TRBV28 ASGDGDYGYT
TRBJ2-1 14 TRBV6-1 ASRSPGGDFYNEQF
TRBJ2-1 12 TRBV12-3/TRBV12-4 ASSTISSYNEQF
TRBJ1-6 12 TRBV12-3/TRBV12-4 ASSKPDGNSPLH
TRBJ1-5 14 TRBV12-3/TRBV12-4 ASSPTGKVGNQPQH
TRBJ1-1 11 TRBV28 ATRGAMNTEAF
TRBJ2-1 13 TRBV10-3 AYRAGLESGVEQF
TRBJ1-2 14 TRBV7-9 ASSLGTGNSNYGYT
TRBJ1-5 14 TRBV7-2 ASSYVGRASNQPQH
TRBJ1-1 12 TRBV20-1 SASSSWRTLEAF
TRBJ1-3 14 TRBV6-6 ASSYSAGGGRNTIY
TRBJ2-5 14 TRBV3-1 ASSQDLTRNQETQY
TRBJ1-6 17 TRBV6-1 ASSDGVGWARLRGSPLH
TRBJ1-4 12 TRBV7-9 ASSFPDGTEKLF
TRBJ1-3 13 TRBV7-2 ASSPRAQRGNTIY
TRBJ1-5 12 TRBV6-6 ASSYQTGVQPQH
TRBJ2-7 16 TRBV7-2 ASSLWGAGRGNAYEQY